Below, 17 T cell receptor beta chains from the same sample are listed, as sequenced in a study of response to subunit inactivated influenza vaccine. TCRdb called the RT-PCR reads again in MiXCR, with one record for every CDR3 protein. The profile shows 540,000 or so distinct CDR3 sequences, 10% to 15% of them singletons. The source material was PBMCs from blood, sampled about 6 weeks after vaccination. These receptor sequences come from a man aged 45-65 years who received an inactivated influenza vaccine.

The chain recombines TRBV7-2 with TRBJ1-3; D not resolved. The germline V and J ends were trimmed by 1 base and 4 bases, with 14 bases remaining between them. This CDR3 is built from 16 residues. Germline V gene lookup returns CDR1 SGHTA and CDR2 FQGNSA. The CDR3: CASSLDSGPGGNTIYF. Written as DNA, the CDR3 is TGTGCCAGCAGCTTAGATTCGGGCCCGGGGGGAAACACCATATATTTT. The entire variable domain, with the rest obtained from reference TRBV7-2 and TRBJ1-3, is as follows: GAGVSQSPSNKVTEKGKDVELRCDPISGHTALYWYRQSLGQGLEFLIYFQGNSAPDKSGLPSDRFSAERTGGSVSTLTIQRTQQEDSAVYLCASSLDSGPGGNTIYFGEGSWLTVV.

This clonotype showed up just a few times. The rearrangement joins TRBV12-3 or TRBV12-4 to TRBJ2-1; D is undetermined. V lost 6 bases to trimming and J lost 0 bases, with 18 bases between them. The CDR3 loop spans 17 amino acids. The CDR3 sequence: CASSPLSAQSSYNEQFF. The CDR3 DNA is TGTGCCAGCAGCCCCCTGAGCGCGCAGAGCTCCTACAATGAGCAGTTCTTC.

V gene TRBV28 combines with J gene TRBJ2-3, with TRBD2 matching 7 bases. CDR1 is MDHEN, CDR2 SYDVKM, per germline. Trimming cost V 2 bases and J 3 bases; bases outside gene matches: 8. CDR3 size: 16 residues. The CDR3 here is CASSLGKGGVTDTQYF. The CDR3 DNA sequence: TGTGCCAGCAGTTTAGGAAAGGGAGGGGTAACAGATACGCAGTATTTT.

The rearrangement uses TRBV6-1 and TRBJ2-7; D possibly corresponds to TRBD1 (6 bases). This CDR3 comprises 15 residues. From germline, CDR1 is MNHNS and CDR2 SASEGT. Trimming cost V 3 bases and J 2 bases, with 14 bases left between them. Here the CDR3 DNA reads TGTGCCAGCAGTGACCTTACGGGACAAACCTACGAGCAGTACTTC. The encoded protein is CASSDLTGQTYEQYF.

V is TRBV20-1 and J is TRBJ2-7, with 7 bases fitting TRBD1. This CDR3 spans 13 amino acids. Germline V lookup: CDR1 DFQATT, CDR2 SNEGSKA (reference sequence). J gave up 3 bases and V 0 bases, and 2 bases lay outside the gene matches. The DNA of the CDR3 is TGCAGTGCTAGAGATTGGGACAGCTACGAGCAGTACTTC. This gives the protein CSARDWDSYEQYF.

This clonotype showed up just a few times. This chain uses TRBV10-3 with TRBJ2-1; 8 bases fit TRBD2. There are 12 residues in the CDR3. Germline V CDR1 and CDR2: ENHRY, SYGVKD. J was trimmed by 10 bases and V by 6 bases; bases with no gene match: 5. The CDR3, as DNA: TGTGCCATCAGGACTAGCGTTGGGGAGCAGTTCTTC. Amino acid sequence: CAIRTSVGEQFF.

In DNA form, the CDR3 reads TGTGCCAGCAGTCCCGAGCTTAAAAACATTCAGTACTTC. Protein: CASSPELKNIQYF. V gene TRBV6-6 combines with J gene TRBJ2-4; D gene unclear. The CDR3 contains 13 residues. Germline loops: CDR1 MNHNY, CDR2 SVGAGI (reference sequence). V was trimmed by 5 bases and J by 4 bases, leaving 9 bases between them.

This sequence joins TRBV4-1 and TRBJ2-5; no clear D gene. The CDR3 has 16 residues. Trimming cost V 0 bases and J 5 bases, with 16 bases left between them. Germline assignment: CDR1 MGHRA and CDR2 YSYEKL. This CDR3 reads CASSQEGSSLFETQYF. The CDR3 region has the DNA TGCGCCAGCAGCCAAGAGGGTAGCTCCCTTTTTGAGACCCAGTACTTC.

This chain links TRBV4-1 with TRBJ2-5; 12 nucleotides match TRBD2. V dropped 3 bases and J dropped 6; count of bases not matched to a gene: 8. CDR1 is MGHRA, CDR2 YSYEKL, per germline. The CDR3 is 16 amino acids. DNA of the CDR3: TGCGCCAGCAGCCACCCTAGCGGGGGGGCCTTAAAGACCCAGTACTTC. Translation gives CASSHPSGGALKTQYF.

This clonotype was seen a handful of times. J is TRBJ1-2 and V is TRBV7-9; the match to TRBD1 covers 10 bases. J was trimmed by 7 bases and V by 5 bases; bases with no gene match: 7. The CDR3 loop spans 14 amino acids. From germline, CDR1 is SEHNR and CDR2 FQNEAQ (reference sequence). The CDR3 sequence: CASSPRQGAGGYTF. Here the CDR3 DNA reads TGTGCCAGCAGCCCAAGACAGGGGGCGGGTGGCTACACCTTC.

The chain combines TRBV20-1 with TRBJ1-5, with a tentative D call TRBD1 (5 bases). The germline V gene encodes CDR1 DFQATT and CDR2 SNEGSKA (reference sequence). This CDR3 is 14 amino acids long. Trimming took off 6 bases at V and 4 bases at J, with 16 bases between the two ends. CDR3 sequence: CSAGVEGSNQPQHF. The DNA for the CDR3 is TGCAGTGCGGGGGTGGAGGGGAGTAATCAGCCCCAGCATTTT.

This clonotype has just a few counts. This sequence joins TRBV10-2 and TRBJ2-3; D might be TRBD2 (7 bases). CDR1 is WSHSY, CDR2 SAAADI, per germline. This CDR3 has 16 amino acids. V was clipped by 6 bases and J by 4 bases, with 20 bases between them. In DNA, the CDR3 is TGCGCCAGCAGACGGACAGCGGGGCGGGGGCCAGATACGCAGTATTTT. Translated: CASRRTAGRGPDTQYF.

In this sample, this clonotype turned up a few times. The chain combines TRBV6-6 with TRBJ2-3; D gene uncertain. V lost 10 bases and J 5 bases, leaving 13 bases between the germline ends. This CDR3 is built from 12 residues. CDR1 is MNHNY and CDR2 is SVGAGI in the germline V gene (reference sequence). For the CDR3, the DNA is TGTGCCACCAGGCGGCATAAAGATACGCAGTATTTT. It yields the protein CATRRHKDTQYF.

This clonotype was detected many times. This rearrangement joins TRBV20-1 to TRBJ1-4; 7 bases fit TRBD1. The CDR3 consists of 16 residues. V dropped 0 bases and J dropped 6; count of bases not matched to a gene: 10. Per the germline V gene, CDR1 is DFQATT and CDR2 is SNEGSKA (reference sequence). The CDR3 DNA reads as TGCAGTGCTAGAGAGGACAGGTCCCCGACCTATGAAAAACTGTTTTTT. This translates into CSAREDRSPTYEKLFF.

This clonotype was counted at least ten times. V is TRBV5-6 and J is TRBJ2-3; the D call may be TRBD1 or TRBD2 (5 bases each). The CDR3 has 15 residues. V was trimmed by 2 bases and J by 0 bases, leaving 10 bases between them. CDR1 is SGHDT and CDR2 is YYEEEE in the germline V gene. Written as DNA, the CDR3 is TGTGCCAGCAGCTTTGAGGGGTACAGCACAGATACGCAGTATTTT. Translated: CASSFEGYSTDTQYF.

This clonotype was recorded a few times. The gene calls are TRBV7-9 and TRBJ2-3; D is unresolved. In germline, CDR1 is SEHNR, CDR2 FQNEAQ (reference sequence). The CDR3 runs to 16 residues. V lost 4 bases and J lost 10, with 24 bases in between. CDR3 sequence (DNA): TGTGCCAGCAGCTCTGGGGTCGCGGAGAAAAGTTGGGCGCAGTATTTT. As protein: CASSSGVAEKSWAQYF.

The chain joins TRBV10-3 to TRBJ1-1, with TRBD1 as a possible D gene (6 bases). Germline V gene data show CDR1 as ENHRY and CDR2 as SYGVKD. The CDR3 is 13 residues long. The V end lost 6 bases, the J end lost 3 bases, and 11 bases lay between the germline ends. The CDR3 DNA sequence: TGTGCCATCAGCATGAAGGGGGACACTGAAGCTTTCTTT. This gives the protein CAISMKGDTEAFF.